This T cell receptor (beta chain) was recovered during a study of blood T cell repertoires in COVID-19. In this sample, this clone turned up once. Sequenced by immunoSEQ multiplex PCR; TCRdb stores in-frame clones only, minus some. The sample contains about 140,000 clones, roughly 79% of which appear only once. V trimming: 0 bases; J trimming: 1 base; junction bases outside the gene matches: 12. The CDR3 has 19 residues. The germline V gene encodes CDR1 MGHRA and CDR2 YSYEKL. The chain joins TRBV4-1 to TRBJ2-1; TRBD2 aligns across 7 bases. This TCR was recovered from a woman aged 60-70 years with active or convalescent COVID-19. The material sequenced was peripheral blood. DNA of the CDR3: TGCGCCAGCAGCCAAGAGAGCATCCGCGGGAGCCATTCCTACAATGAGCAGTTCTTC. Its translation: CASSQESIRGSHSYNEQFF.